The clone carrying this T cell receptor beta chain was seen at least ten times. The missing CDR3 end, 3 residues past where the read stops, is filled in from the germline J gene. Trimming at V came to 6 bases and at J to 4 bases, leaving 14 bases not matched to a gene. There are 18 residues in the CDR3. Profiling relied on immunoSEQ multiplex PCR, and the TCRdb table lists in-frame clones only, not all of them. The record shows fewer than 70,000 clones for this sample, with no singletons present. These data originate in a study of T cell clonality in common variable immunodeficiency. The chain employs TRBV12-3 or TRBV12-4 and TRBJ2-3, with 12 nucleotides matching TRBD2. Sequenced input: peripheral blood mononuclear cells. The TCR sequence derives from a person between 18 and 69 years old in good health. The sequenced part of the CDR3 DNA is TGTGCCAGCAGCTTGGGGCTAGCGGGAGGGGAGGGCGCAGATACG. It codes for CASSLGLAGGEGADT. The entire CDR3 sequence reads CASSLGLAGGEGADTQYF.